This TCR beta chain is from a study of CD8 T cells in Susac syndrome. Overall study: Eight or nine of the sequenced Susac syndrome patients were in remission, and roughly 6 had active disease.

The RNA input was about 0.5 to 1 ug, and it was reverse transcribed with random hexamers. TCRdb re-called the immunoSEQ multiplex PCR reads through MiXCR, storing one row per CDR3 protein. The data contain tens of thousands of distinct CDR3 sequences, around 93% of them seen just once; the ten biggest clones take up 0.55% to 0.7%. V shed 2 bases and J 5 bases; nucleotides not matched to a gene: 6. The V gene's germline CDR1 is SGHTA and CDR2 FQGTGA. CDR3 size: 16 residues. The receptor's source is a human donor with Susac syndrome. The rearrangement links TRBV7-3 to TRBJ1-1; 12 bases agree with TRBD1. The specimen was CD8+ T cells from PBMCs. The CDR3 is CASSLLGTGGMTEAFF. CDR3 in DNA: TGTGCCAGCAGCTTATTAGGGACAGGGGGCATGACTGAAGCTTTCTTT.